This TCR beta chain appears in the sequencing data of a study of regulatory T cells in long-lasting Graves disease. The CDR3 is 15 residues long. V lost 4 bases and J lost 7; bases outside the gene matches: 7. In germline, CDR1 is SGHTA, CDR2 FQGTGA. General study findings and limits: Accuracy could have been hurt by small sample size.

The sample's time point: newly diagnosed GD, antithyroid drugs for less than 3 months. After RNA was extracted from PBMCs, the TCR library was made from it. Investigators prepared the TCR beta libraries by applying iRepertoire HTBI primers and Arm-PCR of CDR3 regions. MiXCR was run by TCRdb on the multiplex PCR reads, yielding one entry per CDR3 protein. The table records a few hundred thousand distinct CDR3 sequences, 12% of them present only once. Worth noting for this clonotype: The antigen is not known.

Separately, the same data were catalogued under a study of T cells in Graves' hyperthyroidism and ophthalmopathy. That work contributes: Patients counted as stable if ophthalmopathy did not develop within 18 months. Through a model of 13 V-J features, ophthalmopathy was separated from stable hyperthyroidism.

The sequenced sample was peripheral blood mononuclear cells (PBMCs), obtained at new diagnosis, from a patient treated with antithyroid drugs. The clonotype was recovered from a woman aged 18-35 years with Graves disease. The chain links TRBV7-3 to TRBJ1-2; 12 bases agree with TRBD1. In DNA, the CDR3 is TGTGCCAGCAGCTCCGGGACAGGGGGCGCGAGTGGCTACACCTTC. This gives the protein CASSSGTGGASGYTF.